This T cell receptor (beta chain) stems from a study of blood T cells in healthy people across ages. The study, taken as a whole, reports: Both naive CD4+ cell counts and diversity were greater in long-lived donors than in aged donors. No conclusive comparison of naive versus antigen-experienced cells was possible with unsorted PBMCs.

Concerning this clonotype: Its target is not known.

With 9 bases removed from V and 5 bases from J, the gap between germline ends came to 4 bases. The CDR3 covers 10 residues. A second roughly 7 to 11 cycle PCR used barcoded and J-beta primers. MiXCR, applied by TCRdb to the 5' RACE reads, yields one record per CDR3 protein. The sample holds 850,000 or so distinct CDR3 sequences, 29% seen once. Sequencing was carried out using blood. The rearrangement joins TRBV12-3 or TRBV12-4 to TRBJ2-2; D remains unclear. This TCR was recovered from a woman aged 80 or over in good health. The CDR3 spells CASRTGELFF. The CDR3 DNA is TGTGCCAGTCGGACCGGGGAGCTGTTTTTT.